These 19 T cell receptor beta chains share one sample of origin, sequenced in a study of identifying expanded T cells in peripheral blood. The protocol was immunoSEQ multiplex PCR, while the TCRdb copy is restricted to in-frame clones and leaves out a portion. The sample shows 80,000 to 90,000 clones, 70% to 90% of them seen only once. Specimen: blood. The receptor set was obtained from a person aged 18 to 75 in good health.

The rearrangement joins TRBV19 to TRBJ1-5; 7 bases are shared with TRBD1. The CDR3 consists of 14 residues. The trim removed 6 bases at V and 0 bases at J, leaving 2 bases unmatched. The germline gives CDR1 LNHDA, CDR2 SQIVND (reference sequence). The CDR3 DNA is TGTGCCAGTAGGACAGGGACTAGCAATCAGCCCCAGCATTTT. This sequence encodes CASRTGTSNQPQHF.

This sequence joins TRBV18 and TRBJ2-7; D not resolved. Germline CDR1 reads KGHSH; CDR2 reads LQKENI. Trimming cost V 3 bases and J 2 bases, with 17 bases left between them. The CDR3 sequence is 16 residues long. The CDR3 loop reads CASSPDQASGPYEQYF. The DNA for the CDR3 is TGTGCCAGCTCACCGGACCAGGCATCGGGCCCCTACGAGCAGTACTTC.

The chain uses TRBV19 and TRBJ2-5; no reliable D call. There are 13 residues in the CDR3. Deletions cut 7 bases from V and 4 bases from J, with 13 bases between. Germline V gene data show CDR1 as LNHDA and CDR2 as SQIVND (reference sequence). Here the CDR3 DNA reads TGTGCCAGTAAAATTGGGAACTCAGAGACCCAGTACTTC. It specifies CASKIGNSETQYF.

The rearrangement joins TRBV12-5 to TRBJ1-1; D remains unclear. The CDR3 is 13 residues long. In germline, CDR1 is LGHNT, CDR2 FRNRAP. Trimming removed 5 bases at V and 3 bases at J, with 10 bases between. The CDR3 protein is CASGPFRDTEAFF. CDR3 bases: TGTGCTAGTGGTCCTTTCCGCGACACTGAAGCTTTCTTT.

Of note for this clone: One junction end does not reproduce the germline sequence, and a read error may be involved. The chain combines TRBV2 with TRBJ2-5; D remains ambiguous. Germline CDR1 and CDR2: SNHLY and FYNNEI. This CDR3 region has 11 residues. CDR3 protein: CASSEIKKLHF. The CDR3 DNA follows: TGTGCCAGCAGTGAAATCAAAAAGCTCCACTTC.

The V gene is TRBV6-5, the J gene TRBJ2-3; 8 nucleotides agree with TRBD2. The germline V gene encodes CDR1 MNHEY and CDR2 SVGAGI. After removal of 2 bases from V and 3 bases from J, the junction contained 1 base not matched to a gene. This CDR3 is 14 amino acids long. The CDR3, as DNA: TGTGCCAGCAGTTACGGACTAGCTACAGATACGCAGTATTTT. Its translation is CASSYGLATDTQYF.

CDR3 in amino acids: CASSVAEGAVYEQYF. The CDR3 coding sequence is TGTGCCAGCAGCGTGGCGGAGGGGGCGGTGTACGAGCAGTACTTC. This chain links TRBV9 with TRBJ2-7, with D maybe TRBD1 (7 bases). Germline V gene data show CDR1 as SGDLS and CDR2 as YYNGEE. There are 15 residues in the CDR3. V dropped 2 bases and J dropped 4 bases, with 16 bases sitting between them. The whole variable domain, filled in from reference TRBV9 and TRBJ2-7, reads DSGVTQTPKHLITATGQRVTLRCSPRSGDLSVYWYQQSLDQGLQFLIQYYNGEERAKGNILERFSAQQFPDLHSELNLSSLELGDSALYFCASSVAEGAVYEQYFGPGTRLTVT.

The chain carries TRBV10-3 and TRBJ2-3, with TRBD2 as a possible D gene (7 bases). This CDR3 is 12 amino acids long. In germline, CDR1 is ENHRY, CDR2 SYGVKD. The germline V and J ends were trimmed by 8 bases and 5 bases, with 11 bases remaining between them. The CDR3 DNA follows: TGTGCCATCGGGGGCGGGGGAGATACGCAGTATTTT. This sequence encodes CAIGGGGDTQYF.

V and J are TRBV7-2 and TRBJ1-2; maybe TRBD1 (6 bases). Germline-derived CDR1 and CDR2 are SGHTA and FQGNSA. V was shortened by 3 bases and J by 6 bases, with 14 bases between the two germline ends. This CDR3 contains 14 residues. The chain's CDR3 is CASSFKGGRDGYTF. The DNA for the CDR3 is TGTGCCAGCAGCTTTAAGGGGGGTAGAGATGGCTACACCTTC. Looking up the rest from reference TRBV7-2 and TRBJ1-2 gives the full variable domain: GAGVSQSPSNKVTEKGKDVELRCDPISGHTALYWYRQSLGQGLEFLIYFQGNSAPDKSGLPSDRFSAERTGGSVSTLTIQRTQQEDSAVYLCASSFKGGRDGYTFGSGTRLTVV.

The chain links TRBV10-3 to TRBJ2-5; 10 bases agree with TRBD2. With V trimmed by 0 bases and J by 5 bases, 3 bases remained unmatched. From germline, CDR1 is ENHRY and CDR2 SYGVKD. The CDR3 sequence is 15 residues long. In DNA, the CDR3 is TGTGCCATCAGTGAGTCAAGCGGGGGGGCGGAGACCCAGTACTTC. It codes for CAISESSGGAETQYF.

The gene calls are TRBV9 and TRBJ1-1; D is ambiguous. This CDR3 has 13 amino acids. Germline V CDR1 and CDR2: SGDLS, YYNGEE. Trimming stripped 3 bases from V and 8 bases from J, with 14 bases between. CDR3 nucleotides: TGTGCCAGCAGCGGGACTGGGAGGGTGGAAGCTTTCTTT. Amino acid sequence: CASSGTGRVEAFF.

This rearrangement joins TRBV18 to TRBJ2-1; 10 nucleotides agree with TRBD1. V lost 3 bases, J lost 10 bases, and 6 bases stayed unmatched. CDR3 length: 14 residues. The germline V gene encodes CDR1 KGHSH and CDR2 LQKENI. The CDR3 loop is CASSPPGQGREQFF. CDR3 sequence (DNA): TGTGCCAGCTCACCTCCGGGACAGGGGCGAGAGCAGTTCTTC.

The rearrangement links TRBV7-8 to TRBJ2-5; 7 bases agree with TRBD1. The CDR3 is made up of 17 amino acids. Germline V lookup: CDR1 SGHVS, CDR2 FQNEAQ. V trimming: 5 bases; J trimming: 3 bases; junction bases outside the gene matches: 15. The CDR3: CASSGGQESWEKETQYF. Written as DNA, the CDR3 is TGTGCCAGCAGCGGTGGACAGGAGTCGTGGGAGAAAGAGACCCAGTACTTC.

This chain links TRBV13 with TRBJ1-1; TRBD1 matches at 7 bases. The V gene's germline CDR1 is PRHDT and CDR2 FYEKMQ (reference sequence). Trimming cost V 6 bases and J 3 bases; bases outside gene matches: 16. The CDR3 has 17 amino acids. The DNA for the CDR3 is TGTGCCAGCAGTAACAGGGGCAGTTTCCTCGGGGACACTGAAGCTTTCTTT. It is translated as CASSNRGSFLGDTEAFF.

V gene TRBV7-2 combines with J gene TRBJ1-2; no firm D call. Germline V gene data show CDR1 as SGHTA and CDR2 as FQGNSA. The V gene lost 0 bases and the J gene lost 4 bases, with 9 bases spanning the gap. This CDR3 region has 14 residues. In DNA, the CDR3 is TGTGCCAGCAGCTTAGCGCTTCTTCCCTATGGCTACACCTTC. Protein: CASSLALLPYGYTF.

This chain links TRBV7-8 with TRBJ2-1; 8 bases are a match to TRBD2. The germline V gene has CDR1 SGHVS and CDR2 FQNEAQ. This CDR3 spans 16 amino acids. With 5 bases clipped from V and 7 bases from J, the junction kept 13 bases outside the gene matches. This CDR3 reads CASSPYGGANGNEQFF. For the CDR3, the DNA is TGTGCCAGCAGCCCGTACGGGGGGGCCAACGGAAATGAGCAGTTCTTC.

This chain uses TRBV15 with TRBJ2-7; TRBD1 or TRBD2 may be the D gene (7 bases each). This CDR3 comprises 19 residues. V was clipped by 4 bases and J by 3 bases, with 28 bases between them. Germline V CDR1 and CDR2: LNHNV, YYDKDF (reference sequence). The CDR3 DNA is TGTGCCACCAGCACTGGGGGGGACAGCCTAGACGTGACGTACTACGAGCAGTACTTC. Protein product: CATSTGGDSLDVTYYEQYF.

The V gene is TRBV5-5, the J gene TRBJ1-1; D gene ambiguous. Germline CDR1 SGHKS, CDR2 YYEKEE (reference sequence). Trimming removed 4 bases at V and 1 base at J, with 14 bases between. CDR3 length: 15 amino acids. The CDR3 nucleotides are TGTGCCAGCAGCAGAGACTACACCAGGAACACTGAAGCTTTCTTT. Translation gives CASSRDYTRNTEAFF.

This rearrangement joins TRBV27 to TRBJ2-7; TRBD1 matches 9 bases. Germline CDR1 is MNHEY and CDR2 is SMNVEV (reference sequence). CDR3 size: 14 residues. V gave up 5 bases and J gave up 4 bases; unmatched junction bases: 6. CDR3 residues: CASSISGTGYEQYF. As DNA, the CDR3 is TGTGCCAGCAGTATCTCCGGGACAGGGTACGAGCAGTACTTC.